The T cell receptor beta chain under discussion was sequenced for a study of shared T cell receptors in the human thymus. V dropped 1 base and J dropped 4 bases, with 20 bases sitting between them. CDR1 is SQVTM, CDR2 ANQGSEA, per germline. The CDR3 is 17 amino acids. Assay: immunoSEQ multiplex PCR; the TCRdb copy retains only in-frame clones and omits some. The table records about 500,000 clones, more than 75% of them present only once. A further study also used this sample, focusing on human thymus T cells. That study reports: The people who donated were healthy Finnish babies having corrective surgery for congenital heart defects. Thymic tissue was derived from resections collected during corrective heart surgery.

V and J are TRBV29-1 and TRBJ1-5; D might be TRBD1 (6 bases). The sample comprised thymocytes. The sequence was obtained from a boy under three years old with a congenital heart defect. Here the CDR3 DNA reads TGCAGCGTTGAAGTTAGTTTACAGGGTGAGGCTAATCAGCCCCAGCATTTT. Protein sequence: CSVEVSLQGEANQPQHF.